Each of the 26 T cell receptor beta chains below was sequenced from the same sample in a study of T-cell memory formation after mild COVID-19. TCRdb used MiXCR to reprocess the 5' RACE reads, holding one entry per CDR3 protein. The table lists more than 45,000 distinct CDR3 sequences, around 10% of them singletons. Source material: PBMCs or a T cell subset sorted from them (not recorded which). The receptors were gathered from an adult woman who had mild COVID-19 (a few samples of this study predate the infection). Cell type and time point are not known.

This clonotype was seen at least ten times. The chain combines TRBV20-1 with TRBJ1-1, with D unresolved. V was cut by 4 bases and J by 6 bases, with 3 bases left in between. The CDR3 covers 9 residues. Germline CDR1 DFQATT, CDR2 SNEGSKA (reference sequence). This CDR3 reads CSANAEAFF. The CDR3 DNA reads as TGCAGTGCTAACGCTGAAGCTTTCTTT.

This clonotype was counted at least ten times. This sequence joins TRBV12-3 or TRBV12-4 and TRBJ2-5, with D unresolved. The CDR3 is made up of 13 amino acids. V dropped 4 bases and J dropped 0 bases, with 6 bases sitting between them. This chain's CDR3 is CASSSTYQETQYF. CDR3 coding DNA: TGTGCCAGCAGTTCAACGTACCAAGAGACCCAGTACTTC.

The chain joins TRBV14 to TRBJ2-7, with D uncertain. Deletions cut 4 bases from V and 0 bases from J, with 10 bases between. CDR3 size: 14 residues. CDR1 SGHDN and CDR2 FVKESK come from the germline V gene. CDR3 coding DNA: TGTGCCAGCAGCCGGTCTAAGAGCTCCTACGAGCAGTACTTC. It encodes CASSRSKSSYEQYF.

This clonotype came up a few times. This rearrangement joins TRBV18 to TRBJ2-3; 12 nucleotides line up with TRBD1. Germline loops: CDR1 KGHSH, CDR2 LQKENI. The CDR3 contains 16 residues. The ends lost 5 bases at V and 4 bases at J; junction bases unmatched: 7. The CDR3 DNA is TGTGCCAGCTCAACGACCGGGACAGGGGGCGCAGATACGCAGTATTTT. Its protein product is CASSTTGTGGADTQYF.

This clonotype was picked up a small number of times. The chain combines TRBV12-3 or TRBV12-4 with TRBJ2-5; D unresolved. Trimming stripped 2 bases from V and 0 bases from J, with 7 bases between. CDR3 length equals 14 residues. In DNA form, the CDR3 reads TGTGCCAGCAGTTTAACGGCATACCAAGAGACCCAGTACTTC. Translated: CASSLTAYQETQYF.

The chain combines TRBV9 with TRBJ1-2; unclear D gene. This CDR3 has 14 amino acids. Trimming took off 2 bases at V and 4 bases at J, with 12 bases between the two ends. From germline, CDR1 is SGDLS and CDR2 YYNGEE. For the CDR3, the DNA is TGTGCCAGCAGCGTTGGATCCGATTTCTATGGCTACACCTTC. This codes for CASSVGSDFYGYTF.

In nucleotides, the CDR3 is TGCAGTGCTCCCTTGACCCTAGCGGTGGGGACCAATGAGCAGTTCTTC. Amino acids: CSAPLTLAVGTNEQFF. This chain uses TRBV20-1 with TRBJ2-1; 7 nucleotides agree with TRBD2. This CDR3 is built from 16 residues. Germline CDR1 and CDR2: DFQATT and SNEGSKA (reference sequence). V trimming: 5 bases; J trimming: 6 bases; junction bases outside the gene matches: 16.

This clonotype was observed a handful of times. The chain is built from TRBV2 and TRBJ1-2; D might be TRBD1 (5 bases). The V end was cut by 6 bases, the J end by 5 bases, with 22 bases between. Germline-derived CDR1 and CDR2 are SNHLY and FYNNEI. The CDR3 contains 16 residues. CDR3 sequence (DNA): TGTGCCAGCAGACCCCGCTTATGGGGCGCTCGTTATGGCTACACCTTC. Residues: CASRPRLWGARYGYTF.

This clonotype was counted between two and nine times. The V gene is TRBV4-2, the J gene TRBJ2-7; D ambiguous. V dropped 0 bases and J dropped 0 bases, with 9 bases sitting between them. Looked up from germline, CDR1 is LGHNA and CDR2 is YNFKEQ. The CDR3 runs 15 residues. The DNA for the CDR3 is TGTGCCAGCAGCCAAGACGCACACCCCTCCTACGAGCAGTACTTC. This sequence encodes CASSQDAHPSYEQYF.

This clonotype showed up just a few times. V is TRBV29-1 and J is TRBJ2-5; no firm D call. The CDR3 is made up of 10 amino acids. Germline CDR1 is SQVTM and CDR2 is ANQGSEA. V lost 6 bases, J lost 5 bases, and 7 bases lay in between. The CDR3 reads CSVGEETQYF. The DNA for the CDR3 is TGCAGCGTAGGTGAGGAGACCCAGTACTTC.

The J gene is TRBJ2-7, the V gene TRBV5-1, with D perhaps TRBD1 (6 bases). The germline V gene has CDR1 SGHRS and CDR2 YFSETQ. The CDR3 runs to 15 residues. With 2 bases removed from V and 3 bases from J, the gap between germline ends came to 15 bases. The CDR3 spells CASSLTGLLGYEQYF. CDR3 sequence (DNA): TGCGCCAGCAGCTTAACAGGGCTTCTCGGCTACGAGCAGTACTTC.

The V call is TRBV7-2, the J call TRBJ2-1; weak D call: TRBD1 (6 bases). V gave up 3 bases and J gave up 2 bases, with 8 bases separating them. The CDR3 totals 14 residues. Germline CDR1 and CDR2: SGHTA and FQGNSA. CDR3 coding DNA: TGTGCCAGCAGCTTGACAGGTACCTACAATGAGCAGTTCTTC. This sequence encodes CASSLTGTYNEQFF. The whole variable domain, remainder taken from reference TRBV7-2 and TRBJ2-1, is GAGVSQSPSNKVTEKGKDVELRCDPISGHTALYWYRQSLGQGLEFLIYFQGNSAPDKSGLPSDRFSAERTGGSVSTLTIQRTQQEDSAVYLCASSLTGTYNEQFFGPGTRLTVL.

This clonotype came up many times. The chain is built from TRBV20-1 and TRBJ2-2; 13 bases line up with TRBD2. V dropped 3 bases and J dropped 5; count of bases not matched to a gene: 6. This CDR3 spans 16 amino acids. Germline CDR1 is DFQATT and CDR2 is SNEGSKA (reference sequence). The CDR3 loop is CSARATSGGYTGELFF. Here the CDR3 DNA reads TGCAGTGCTAGGGCGACTAGCGGGGGGTATACCGGGGAGCTGTTTTTT.

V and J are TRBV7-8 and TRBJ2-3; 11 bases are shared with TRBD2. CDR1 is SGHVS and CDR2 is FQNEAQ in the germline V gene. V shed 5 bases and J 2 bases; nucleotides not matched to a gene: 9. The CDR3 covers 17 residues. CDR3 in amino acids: CASSPHRTSGFTDTQYF. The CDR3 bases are TGTGCCAGCAGCCCCCACAGGACTAGCGGGTTCACAGATACGCAGTATTTT. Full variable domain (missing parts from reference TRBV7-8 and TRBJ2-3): GAGVSQSPRYKVAKRGQDVALRCDPISGHVSLFWYQQALGQGPEFLTYFQNEAQLDKSGLPSDRFFAERPEGSVSTLKIQRTQQEDSAVYLCASSPHRTSGFTDTQYFGPGTRLTVL.

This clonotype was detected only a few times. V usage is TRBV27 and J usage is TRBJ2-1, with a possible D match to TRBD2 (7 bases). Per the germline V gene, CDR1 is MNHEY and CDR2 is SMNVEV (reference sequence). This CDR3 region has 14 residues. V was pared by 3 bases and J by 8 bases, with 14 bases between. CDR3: CASSFLGGGDEQFF. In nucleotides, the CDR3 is TGTGCCAGCAGTTTCTTAGGAGGGGGGGATGAGCAGTTCTTC.

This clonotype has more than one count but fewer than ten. The CDR3 region has the DNA TGCGCCAGCAGCACTGGGGACAGAAGCGGGAACACTGAAGCTTTCTTT. Translated, it gives CASSTGDRSGNTEAFF. This chain uses TRBV5-1 with TRBJ1-1, with 7 bases identical to TRBD1. The CDR3 is made up of 16 amino acids. The V segment lost 4 bases and the J segment 1 base; nucleotides outside the gene matches: 10. CDR1 is SGHRS and CDR2 is YFSETQ in the germline V gene. The whole variable domain, remainder taken from reference TRBV5-1 and TRBJ1-1, is KAGVTQTPRYLIKTRGQQVTLSCSPISGHRSVSWYQQTPGQGLQFLFEYFSETQRNKGNFPGRFSGRQFSNSRSEMNVSTLELGDSALYLCASSTGDRSGNTEAFFGQGTRLTVV.

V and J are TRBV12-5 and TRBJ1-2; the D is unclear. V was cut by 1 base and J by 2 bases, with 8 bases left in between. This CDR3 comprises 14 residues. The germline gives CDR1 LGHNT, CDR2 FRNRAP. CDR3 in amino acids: CASGLDTPNYGYTF. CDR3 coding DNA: TGTGCTAGTGGTTTGGATACACCGAACTATGGCTACACCTTC.

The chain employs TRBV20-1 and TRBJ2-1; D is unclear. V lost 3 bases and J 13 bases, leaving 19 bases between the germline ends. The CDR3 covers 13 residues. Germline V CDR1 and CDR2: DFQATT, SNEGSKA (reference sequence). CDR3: CSARSIAAAAQFF. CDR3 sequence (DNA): TGCAGTGCTAGGAGTATTGCTGCGGCGGCACAGTTCTTC.

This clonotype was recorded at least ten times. CDR3 bases: TGTGCCAGCAGCTTAACTAGCTCTACCTACTACAATGAGCAGTTCTTC. Protein product: CASSLTSSTYYNEQFF. The rearrangement joins TRBV7-3 to TRBJ2-1; the D is unclear. V lost 0 bases, J lost 3 bases, and 12 bases lay in between. Germline assignment: CDR1 SGHTA and CDR2 FQGTGA. The CDR3 is made up of 16 amino acids.

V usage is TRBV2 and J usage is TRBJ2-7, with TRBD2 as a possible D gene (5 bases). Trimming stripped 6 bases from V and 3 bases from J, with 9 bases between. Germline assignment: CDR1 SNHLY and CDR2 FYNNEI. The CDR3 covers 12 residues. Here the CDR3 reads CASSAEGYEQYF. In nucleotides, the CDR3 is TGTGCCAGCAGCGCCGAGGGCTACGAGCAGTACTTC.

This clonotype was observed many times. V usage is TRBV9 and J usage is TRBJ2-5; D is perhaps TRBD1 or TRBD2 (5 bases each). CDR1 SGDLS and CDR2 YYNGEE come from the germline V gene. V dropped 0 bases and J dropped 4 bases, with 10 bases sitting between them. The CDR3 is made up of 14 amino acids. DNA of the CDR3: TGTGCCAGCAGCGTAGGGGTAGGGACAGAGACCCAGTACTTC. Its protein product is CASSVGVGTETQYF. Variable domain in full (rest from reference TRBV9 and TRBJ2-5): DSGVTQTPKHLITATGQRVTLRCSPRSGDLSVYWYQQSLDQGLQFLIQYYNGEERAKGNILERFSAQQFPDLHSELNLSSLELGDSALYFCASSVGVGTETQYFGPGTRLLVL.

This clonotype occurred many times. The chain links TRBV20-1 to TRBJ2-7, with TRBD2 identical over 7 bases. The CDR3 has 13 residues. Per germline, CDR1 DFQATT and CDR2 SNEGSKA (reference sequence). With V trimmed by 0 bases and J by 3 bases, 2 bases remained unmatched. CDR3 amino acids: CSAREERDYEQYF. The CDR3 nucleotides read TGCAGTGCTAGAGAGGAGCGGGACTACGAGCAGTACTTC.

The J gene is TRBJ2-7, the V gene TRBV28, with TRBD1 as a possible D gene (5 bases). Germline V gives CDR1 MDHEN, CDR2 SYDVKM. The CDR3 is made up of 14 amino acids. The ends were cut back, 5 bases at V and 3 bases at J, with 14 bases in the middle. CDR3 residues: CASSVGPPSYEQYF. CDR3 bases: TGTGCCAGCAGTGTGGGGCCGCCGAGCTACGAGCAGTACTTC. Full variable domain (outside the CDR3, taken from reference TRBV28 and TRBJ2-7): DVKVTQSSRYLVKRTGEKVFLECVQDMDHENMFWYRQDPGLGLRLIYFSYDVKMKEKGDIPEGYSVSREKKERFSLILESASTNQTSMYLCASSVGPPSYEQYFGPGTRLTVT.

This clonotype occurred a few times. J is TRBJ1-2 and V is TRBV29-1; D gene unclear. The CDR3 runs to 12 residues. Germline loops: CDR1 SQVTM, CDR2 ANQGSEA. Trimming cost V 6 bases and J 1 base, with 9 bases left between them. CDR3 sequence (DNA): TGCAGCGTGAATGAGGGTAACTATGGCTACACCTTC. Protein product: CSVNEGNYGYTF.

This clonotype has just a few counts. In DNA, the CDR3 is TGCGCCAGCAGCCAACAAGAGGGGGGCCATCAGCCCCAGCATTTT. Protein sequence: CASSQQEGGHQPQHF. The rearrangement uses TRBV4-1 and TRBJ1-5; perhaps TRBD1 as D (6 bases). The ends were cut back, 2 bases at V and 5 bases at J, with 13 bases in the middle. Germline values: CDR1 MGHRA, CDR2 YSYEKL. The CDR3 runs 15 residues.

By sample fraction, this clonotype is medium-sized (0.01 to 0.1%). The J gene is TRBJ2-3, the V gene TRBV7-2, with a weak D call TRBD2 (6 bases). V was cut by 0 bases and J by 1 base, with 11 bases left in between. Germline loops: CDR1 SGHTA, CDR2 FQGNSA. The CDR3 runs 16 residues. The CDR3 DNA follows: TGTGCCAGCAGCTTAGCGGTGGGAGGAGGCACAGATACGCAGTATTTT. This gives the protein CASSLAVGGGTDTQYF.